This T cell receptor beta chain was observed in a study of cytomegalovirus exposure and HLA in healthy donors. The study's findings and limits: The productive fraction for most TCR beta V segments was about 90% or about 30% in an earlier analysis.

J lost 2 bases, V lost 6 bases, and 5 bases had no gene match. The CDR3 has 15 residues. CDR1 is LNHDA, CDR2 SQIVND, per germline (reference sequence). The PCR contained 60 Vbeta and 13 Jbeta primers. Method: immunoSEQ multiplex PCR; TCRdb's copy keeps in-frame clones and lacks some. The repertoire holds about 170,000 clones, about four fifths seen once, with over 2% in the top ten. About this clone: The antigen remains unidentified.

What was sequenced was PBMCs. This TCR was sampled from a woman aged 45 to 65 in good health and CMV-seronegative. V and J are TRBV19 and TRBJ1-4; 8 nucleotides align to TRBD1. As DNA, the CDR3 is TGTGCCAGTAGGGGAACAGGGGGGACTAATGAAAAACTGTTTTTT. It yields the protein CASRGTGGTNEKLFF.